These 2 T cell receptor beta chains were all obtained from the same sample, sequenced in a study of blood T cell repertoires in COVID-19. The table came from immunoSEQ multiplex PCR; TCRdb's copy has only in-frame clones and leaves some out. The data contain 280,000 or so clones, nearly 90% of them singletons. The material sequenced was PBMCs or T cells enriched from blood (not recorded which). The origin of the receptors is a woman aged 18-29 years with acute COVID-19.

V gene TRBV3-1 (or the pseudogene TRBV3-2) combines with J gene TRBJ2-1, with D possibly TRBD2 on 7 matching bases. V was pared by 7 bases and J by 2 bases, with 15 bases between. The CDR3 covers 15 residues. Per the germline V gene, CDR1 is LGHDT and CDR2 is YNNKEL (reference sequence). This CDR3 is CASNLGAGAYNEQFF. As DNA, the CDR3 is TGTGCCAGCAACCTGGGGGCGGGGGCCTACAATGAGCAGTTCTTC.

The chain has TRBV4-1 and TRBJ2-1; 7 positions agree with TRBD2. The ends lost 6 bases at V and 6 bases at J; junction bases unmatched: 11. The CDR3 contains 15 residues. Germline V gene sequence: CDR1 MGHRA, CDR2 YSYEKL. The CDR3 sequence: CASSPRAGLSNEQFF. The CDR3 nucleotides read TGCGCCAGCAGTCCCCGTGCGGGACTATCCAATGAGCAGTTCTTC.